One sample yielded the 6 T cell receptor beta chains listed below, sequenced in a study of cytomegalovirus exposure and HLA in healthy donors. The PCR used 60 Vbeta and 13 Jbeta primers. Measured with immunoSEQ multiplex PCR; TCRdb has only the in-frame clones, and not every one. Here the sample spans approximately 120,000 clones, more than 70% being singletons. The source material was PBMCs. All receptors derive from a man aged 30 to 45 in good health and CMV-seronegative.

The CDR3: CASSQVRGRAEAFF. The CDR3 nucleotides are TGCGCCAGCAGCCAAGTCAGGGGCAGGGCTGAAGCTTTCTTT. The chain carries TRBV4-1 and TRBJ1-1, with a tentative D call TRBD1 (6 bases). V was shortened by 1 base and J by 6 bases, with 12 bases between the two germline ends. CDR3 length: 14 residues. Germline lookup yields CDR1 MGHRA and CDR2 YSYEKL.

This clone was observed a single time. The J gene is TRBJ2-7, the V gene TRBV5-1, with D tentatively TRBD2 (5 bases). Germline CDR1 and CDR2: SGHRS and YFSETQ. The ends were cut back, 6 bases at V and 3 bases at J, with 13 bases in the middle. The length of the CDR3 is 13 residues. The CDR3 nucleotides are TGCGCCAGCACCACTACTAGGTTCTACGAGCAGTACTTC. Protein: CASTTTRFYEQYF.

For the CDR3, the DNA is TGCGCCAGCAGTGAGTCGGGCGGGGGCGGGGACGAGCAGTACTTC. Amino acid sequence: CASSESGGGGDEQYF. This chain connects TRBV10-2 to TRBJ2-7; D might be TRBD2 (7 bases). V was cut by 0 bases and J by 5 bases, with 14 bases left in between. The CDR3 sequence is 15 residues long. Germline V lookup: CDR1 WSHSY, CDR2 SAAADI.

V and J are TRBV28 and TRBJ1-1; 7 bases line up with TRBD1. Germline V gene sequence: CDR1 MDHEN, CDR2 SYDVKM. The CDR3 consists of 15 residues. V lost 6 bases, J lost 5 bases, and 12 bases stayed unmatched. CDR3 sequence (DNA): TGTGCCAGCAGACCGCCACAGGGGTGGGGAACTGAAGCTTTCTTT. Amino acid sequence: CASRPPQGWGTEAFF.

The genes are TRBV6-5 and TRBJ1-1; 10 positions match TRBD1. Unmatched junction bases numbered 4, after V lost 4 bases and J lost 2 bases. The length of the CDR3 is 15 residues. Germline-derived CDR1 and CDR2 are MNHEY and SVGAGI. The CDR3 reads CASSSLTGGNTEAFF. The DNA of the CDR3 is TGTGCCAGCAGTTCCCTGACAGGGGGCAACACTGAAGCTTTCTTT.

The gene calls are TRBV10-2 and TRBJ2-5; 9 nucleotides agree with TRBD2. The CDR3 is 16 residues long. Unmatched junction bases numbered 9, after V lost 3 bases and J lost 4 bases. CDR1 is WSHSY, CDR2 SAAADI, per germline. This chain's CDR3 is CASSDGVAGVSETQYF. CDR3 coding DNA: TGCGCCAGCAGTGATGGAGTAGCGGGGGTATCAGAGACCCAGTACTTC.